This T cell receptor beta chain emerged from a study of shared clonotypes between healthy human individuals. Across the whole study: CD4 naive cells filled three plates per donor, CD4 memory three, CD8 naive two and CD8 memory one.

Naive CD4+ cells were CD45RA-selected; the remaining cells were memory. About this clone: Its specificity is not known.

Repertoires were generated with immunoSEQ multiplex PCR, while TCRdb's copy carries only in-frame clones and drops some. Here the sample spans approximately 2,300,000 clones, just under 95% being singletons. Study-level results: Relative to clonotypes present in all four donors, those not shared had lower generation probabilities.

Germline V gene lookup returns CDR1 LNHDA and CDR2 SQIVND (reference sequence). Deletions cut 10 bases from V and 4 bases from J, with 13 bases between. The CDR3 is 12 amino acids. This sequence was found in a man aged 18 to 29 in good health. Some clones in this sample may be carry-over from other donors' samples. The sequencing sample was made of naive CD4+ T cells from PBMCs. Regarding subset: CD45RA+ positively selected. The chain is built from TRBV19 and TRBJ1-1; D remains unclear. CDR3 in DNA: TGTGCCACTACAGCTTCTGGCACTGAAGCTTTCTTT. This sequence encodes CATTASGTEAFF.